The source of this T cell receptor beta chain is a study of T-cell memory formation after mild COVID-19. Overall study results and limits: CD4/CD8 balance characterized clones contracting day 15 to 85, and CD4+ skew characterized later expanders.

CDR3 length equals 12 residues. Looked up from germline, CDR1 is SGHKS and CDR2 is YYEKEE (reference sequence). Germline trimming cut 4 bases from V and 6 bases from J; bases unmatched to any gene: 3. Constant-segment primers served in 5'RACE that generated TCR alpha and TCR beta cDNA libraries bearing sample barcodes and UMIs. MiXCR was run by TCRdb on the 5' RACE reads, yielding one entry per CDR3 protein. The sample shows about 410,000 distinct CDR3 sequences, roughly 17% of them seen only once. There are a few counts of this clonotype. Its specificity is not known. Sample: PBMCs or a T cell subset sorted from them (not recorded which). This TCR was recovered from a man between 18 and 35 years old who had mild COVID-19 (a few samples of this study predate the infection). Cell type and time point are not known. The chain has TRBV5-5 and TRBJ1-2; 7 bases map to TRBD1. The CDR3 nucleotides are TGTGCCAGCAGCGAGGGGGCCCATGGCTACACCTTC. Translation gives CASSEGAHGYTF.